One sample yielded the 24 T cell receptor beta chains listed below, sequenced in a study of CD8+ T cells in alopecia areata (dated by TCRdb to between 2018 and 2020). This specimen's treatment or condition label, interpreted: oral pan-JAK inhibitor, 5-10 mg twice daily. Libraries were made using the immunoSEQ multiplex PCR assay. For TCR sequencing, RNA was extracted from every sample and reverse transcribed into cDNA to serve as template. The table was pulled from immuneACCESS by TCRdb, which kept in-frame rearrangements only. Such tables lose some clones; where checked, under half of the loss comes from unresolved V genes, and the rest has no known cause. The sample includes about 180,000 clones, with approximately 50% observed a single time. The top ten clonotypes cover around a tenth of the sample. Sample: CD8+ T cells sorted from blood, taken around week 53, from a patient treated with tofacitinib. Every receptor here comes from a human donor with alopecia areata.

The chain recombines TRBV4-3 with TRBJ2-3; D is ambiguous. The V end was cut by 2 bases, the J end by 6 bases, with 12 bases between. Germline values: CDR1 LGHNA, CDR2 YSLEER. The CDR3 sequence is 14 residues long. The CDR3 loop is CASSQQGRSDTQYF. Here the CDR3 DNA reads TGCGCCAGCAGCCAACAAGGTAGAAGTGATACGCAGTATTTT.

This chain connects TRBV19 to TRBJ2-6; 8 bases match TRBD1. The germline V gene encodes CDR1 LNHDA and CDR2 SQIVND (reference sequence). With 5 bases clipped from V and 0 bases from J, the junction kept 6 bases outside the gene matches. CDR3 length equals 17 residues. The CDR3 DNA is TGTGCCAGTAGTCCTGGACAGGGCAACTCTGGGGCCAACGTCCTGACTTTC. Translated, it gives CASSPGQGNSGANVLTF.

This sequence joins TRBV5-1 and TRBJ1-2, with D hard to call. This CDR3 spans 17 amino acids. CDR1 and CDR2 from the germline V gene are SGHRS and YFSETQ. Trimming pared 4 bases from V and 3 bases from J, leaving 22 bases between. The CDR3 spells CASSHRTTYGLDYGYTF. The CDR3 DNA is TGCGCCAGCAGCCACCGCACCACCTACGGGCTCGACTATGGCTACACCTTC.

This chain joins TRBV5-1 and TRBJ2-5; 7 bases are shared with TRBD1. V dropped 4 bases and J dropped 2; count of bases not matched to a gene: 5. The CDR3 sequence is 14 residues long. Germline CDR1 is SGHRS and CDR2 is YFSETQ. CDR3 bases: TGCGCCAGCAGCGTAGGACAGGTTCAAGAGACCCAGTACTTC. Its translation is CASSVGQVQETQYF.

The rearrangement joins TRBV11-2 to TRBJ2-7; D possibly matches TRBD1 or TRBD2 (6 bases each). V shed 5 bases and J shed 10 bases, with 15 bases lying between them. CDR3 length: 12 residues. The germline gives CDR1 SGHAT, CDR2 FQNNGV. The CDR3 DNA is TGTGCCAGCAGCGGGGGGACACCCTTACAGTACTTC. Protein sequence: CASSGGTPLQYF.

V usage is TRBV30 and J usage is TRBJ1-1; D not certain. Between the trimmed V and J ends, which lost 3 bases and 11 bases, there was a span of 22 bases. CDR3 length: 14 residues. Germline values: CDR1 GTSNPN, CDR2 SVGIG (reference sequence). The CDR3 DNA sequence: TGTGCCTGGAGCGACTTAATTGGGAATTTGGGGGCTTTCTTT. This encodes CAWSDLIGNLGAFF.

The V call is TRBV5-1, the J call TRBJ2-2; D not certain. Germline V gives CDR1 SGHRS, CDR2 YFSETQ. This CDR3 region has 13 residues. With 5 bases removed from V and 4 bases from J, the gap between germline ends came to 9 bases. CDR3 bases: TGCGCCAGCAGTCGGGCCCTCACCGGGGAGCTGTTTTTT. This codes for CASSRALTGELFF.

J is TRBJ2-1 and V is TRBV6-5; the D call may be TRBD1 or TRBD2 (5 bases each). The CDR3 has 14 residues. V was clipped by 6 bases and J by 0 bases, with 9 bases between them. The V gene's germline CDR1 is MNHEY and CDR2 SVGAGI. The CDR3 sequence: CASSLGDSYNEQFF. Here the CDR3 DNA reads TGTGCCAGCAGCTTGGGGGACTCCTACAATGAGCAGTTCTTC.

The CDR3 is CSVMGGSGYGYTF. CDR3 nucleotide sequence: TGCAGCGTTATGGGTGGGTCAGGCTATGGCTACACCTTC. V usage is TRBV29-1 and J usage is TRBJ1-2; D uncertain. This CDR3 comprises 13 residues. Germline V gene sequence: CDR1 SQVTM, CDR2 ANQGSEA. V dropped 5 bases and J dropped 4 bases, with 14 bases sitting between them.

Here the CDR3 reads CASRPLDRGGETQYF. For the CDR3, the DNA is TGTGCCAGCAGACCCTTAGACAGGGGCGGTGAGACCCAGTACTTC. J is TRBJ2-5 and V is TRBV6-6; 8 bases match TRBD1. V was pared by 6 bases and J by 5 bases, with 11 bases of the junction left unmatched. The CDR3 has 15 amino acids. Per the germline V gene, CDR1 is MNHNY and CDR2 is SVGAGI (reference sequence).

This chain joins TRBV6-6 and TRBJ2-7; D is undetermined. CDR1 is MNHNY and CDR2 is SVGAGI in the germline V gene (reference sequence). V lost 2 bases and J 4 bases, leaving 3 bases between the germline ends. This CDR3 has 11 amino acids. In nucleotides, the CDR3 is TGTGCCAGCAGTTACGCATACGAGCAGTACTTC. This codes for CASSYAYEQYF.

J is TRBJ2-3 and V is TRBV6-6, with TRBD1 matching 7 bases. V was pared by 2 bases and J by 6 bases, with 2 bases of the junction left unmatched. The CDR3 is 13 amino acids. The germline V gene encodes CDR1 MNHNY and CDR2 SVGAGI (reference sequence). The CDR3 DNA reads TGTGCCAGCAGTTACAGGGGGCAGGATACGCAGTATTTT. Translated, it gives CASSYRGQDTQYF.

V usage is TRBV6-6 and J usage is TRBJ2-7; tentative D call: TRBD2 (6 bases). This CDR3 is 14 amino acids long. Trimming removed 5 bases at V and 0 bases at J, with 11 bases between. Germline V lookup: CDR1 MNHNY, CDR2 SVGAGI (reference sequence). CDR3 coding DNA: TGTGCCAGCAGTCCCCGCGGGGCCTCCTACGAGCAGTACTTC. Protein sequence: CASSPRGASYEQYF.

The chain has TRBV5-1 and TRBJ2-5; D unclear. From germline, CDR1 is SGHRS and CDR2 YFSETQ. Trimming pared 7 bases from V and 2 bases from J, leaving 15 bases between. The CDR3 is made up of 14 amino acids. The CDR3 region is CASAGRGPQETQYF. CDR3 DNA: TGCGCCAGCGCAGGCCGAGGCCCACAAGAGACCCAGTACTTC.

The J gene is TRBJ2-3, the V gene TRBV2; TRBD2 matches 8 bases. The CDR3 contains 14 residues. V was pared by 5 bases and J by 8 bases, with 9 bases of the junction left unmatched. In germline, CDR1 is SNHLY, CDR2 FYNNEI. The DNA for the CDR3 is TGTGCCAGCAGTCAGACTAGCGTGGGCAGTACGCAGTATTTT. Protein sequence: CASSQTSVGSTQYF.

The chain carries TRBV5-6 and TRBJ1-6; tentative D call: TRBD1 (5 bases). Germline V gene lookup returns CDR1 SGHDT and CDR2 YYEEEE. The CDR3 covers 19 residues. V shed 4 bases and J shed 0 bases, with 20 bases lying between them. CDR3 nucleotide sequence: TGTGCCAGCAGCCACGAGGGATCGGGGGTCAGCTCCTATAATTCACCCCTCCACTTT. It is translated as CASSHEGSGVSSYNSPLHF.

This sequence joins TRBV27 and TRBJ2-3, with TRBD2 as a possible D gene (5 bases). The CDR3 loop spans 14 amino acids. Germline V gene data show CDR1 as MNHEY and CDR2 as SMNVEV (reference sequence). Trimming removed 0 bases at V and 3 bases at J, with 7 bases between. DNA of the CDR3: TGTGCCAGCAGTTTATCTCCGGGGACAGATACGCAGTATTTT. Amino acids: CASSLSPGTDTQYF.

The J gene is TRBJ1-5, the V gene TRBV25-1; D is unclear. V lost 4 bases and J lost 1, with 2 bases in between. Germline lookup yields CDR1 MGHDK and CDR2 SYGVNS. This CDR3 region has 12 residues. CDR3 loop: CASSGSNQPQHF. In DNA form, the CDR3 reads TGTGCCAGCAGTGGGAGCAATCAGCCCCAGCATTTT.

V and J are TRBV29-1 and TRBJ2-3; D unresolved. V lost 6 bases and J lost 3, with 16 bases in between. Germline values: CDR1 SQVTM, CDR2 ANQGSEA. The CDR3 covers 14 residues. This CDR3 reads CSVDATIGTDTQYF. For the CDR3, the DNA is TGCAGCGTGGACGCTACGATCGGGACAGATACGCAGTATTTT.

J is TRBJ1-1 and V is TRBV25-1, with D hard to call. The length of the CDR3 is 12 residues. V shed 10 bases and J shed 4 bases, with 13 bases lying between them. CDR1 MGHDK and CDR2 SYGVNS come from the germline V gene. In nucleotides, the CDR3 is TGTGCCACGGAACTGGAGGGCACTGAAGCTTTCTTT. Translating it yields CATELEGTEAFF.

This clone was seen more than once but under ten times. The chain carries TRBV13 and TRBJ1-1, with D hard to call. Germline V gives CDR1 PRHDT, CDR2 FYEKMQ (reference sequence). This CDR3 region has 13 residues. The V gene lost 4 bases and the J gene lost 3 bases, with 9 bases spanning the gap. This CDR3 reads CASSSGPYTEAFF. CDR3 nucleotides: TGTGCCAGCAGCTCCGGACCCTACACTGAAGCTTTCTTT.

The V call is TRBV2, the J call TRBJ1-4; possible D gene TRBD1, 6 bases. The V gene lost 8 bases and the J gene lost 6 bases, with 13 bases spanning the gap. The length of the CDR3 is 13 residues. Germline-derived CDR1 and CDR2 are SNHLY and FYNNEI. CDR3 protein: CASAGVIDEKLFF. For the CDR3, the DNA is TGTGCCAGCGCAGGGGTGATAGATGAAAAACTGTTTTTT.

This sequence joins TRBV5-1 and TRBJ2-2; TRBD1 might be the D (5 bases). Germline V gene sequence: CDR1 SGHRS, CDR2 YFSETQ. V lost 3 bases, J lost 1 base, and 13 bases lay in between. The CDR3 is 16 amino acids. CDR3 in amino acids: CASSSGGHKNTGELFF. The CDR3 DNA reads TGCGCCAGCAGCTCGGGCGGACACAAGAACACCGGGGAGCTGTTTTTT.

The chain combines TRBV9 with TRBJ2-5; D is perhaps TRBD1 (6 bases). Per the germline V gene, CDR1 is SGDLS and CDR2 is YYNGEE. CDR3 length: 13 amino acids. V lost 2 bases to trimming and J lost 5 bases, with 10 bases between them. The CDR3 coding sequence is TGTGCCAGCAGCGTCAGGGGCCGGGAGACCCAGTACTTC. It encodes CASSVRGRETQYF.